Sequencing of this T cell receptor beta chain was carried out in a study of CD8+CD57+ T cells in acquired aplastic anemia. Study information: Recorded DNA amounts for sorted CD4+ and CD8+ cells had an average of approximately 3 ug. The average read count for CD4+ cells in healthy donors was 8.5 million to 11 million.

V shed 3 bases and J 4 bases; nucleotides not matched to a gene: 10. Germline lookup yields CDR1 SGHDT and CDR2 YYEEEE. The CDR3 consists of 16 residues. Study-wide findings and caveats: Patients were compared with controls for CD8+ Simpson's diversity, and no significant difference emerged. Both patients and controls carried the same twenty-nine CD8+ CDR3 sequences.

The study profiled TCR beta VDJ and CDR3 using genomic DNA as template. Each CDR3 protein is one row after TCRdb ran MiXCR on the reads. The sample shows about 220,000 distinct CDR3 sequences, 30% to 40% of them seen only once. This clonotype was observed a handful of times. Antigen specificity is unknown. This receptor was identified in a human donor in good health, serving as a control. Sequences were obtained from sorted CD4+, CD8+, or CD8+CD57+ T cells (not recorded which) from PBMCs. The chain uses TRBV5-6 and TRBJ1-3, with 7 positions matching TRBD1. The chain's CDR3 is CASSSLQGLGGNTIYF. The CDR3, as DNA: TGTGCCAGCAGCTCATTACAGGGGCTCGGGGGAAACACCATATATTTT.